A single TCR beta chain is shown here with its context. What it binds is not known. Time point here: week 23, last vaccination. All doses held 300 ug of mutant IDH1 20-mer peptide, with topical imiquimod. These data come from a study of a mutant IDH1 vaccine in newly diagnosed glioma. Study context: The earlier regimen, radiotherapy, temozolomide, or both, was most often both.

Germline CDR1 MGHRA, CDR2 YSYEKL. The V end lost 1 base, the J end lost 0 bases, and 10 bases lay between the germline ends. The CDR3 is 15 amino acids. Some clones are missing from TCRdb's copy, which holds only in-frame ones; the method was immunoSEQ multiplex PCR. The sample includes 25,000 to 35,000 clones, around 80% of them seen just once. This receptor was taken from a young woman with glioma. The V and J genes are TRBV4-1 and TRBJ2-7; D perhaps matches TRBD2 (5 bases). The sequences come from PBMCs, collected from a glioma patient whose treatment included an IDH1 peptide vaccine. The CDR3, as DNA: TGCGCCAGCAGCCAAGTAAGGCGGGTCTCCTACGAGCAGTACTTC. This translates into CASSQVRRVSYEQYF.